Each of the 24 T cell receptor beta chains below was sequenced from the same sample in a study of human T cells and chemical hapten exposure. TCRdb fed the RACE reads into MiXCR, producing one record per CDR3 protein. The sample lists a few hundred thousand distinct CDR3 sequences; 7% to 10% were seen once. Time point of the sample: pre-sensitization, week 0. Treatment noted: therapeutic diphenylcyclopropenone sensitization with weekly scalp DPC. This sample comprised whole blood, obtained in connection with sensitization to the hapten diphenylcyclopropenone (DPC). The receptors here all came from a woman between 40 and 50 years old with alopecia areata. Some clones in this sample may be carry-over from other donors' samples.

The V gene is TRBV6-2 or TRBV6-3, the J gene TRBJ2-6, with D possibly being TRBD2 (6 bases). Germline CDR1 is MNHEY and CDR2 is SVGEGT. V lost 7 bases and J lost 2, with 18 bases in between. This CDR3 is 17 amino acids long. The CDR3 DNA reads as TGTGCCAGCACCCCACACGGGGGAGGAACTGGGGCCAACGTCCTGACTTTC. Translating it yields CASTPHGGGTGANVLTF.

This chain uses TRBV5-6 with TRBJ2-4; no definite D call. V lost 7 bases, J lost 0 bases, and 11 bases lay in between. There are 14 residues in the CDR3. CDR1 is SGHDT and CDR2 is YYEEEE in the germline V gene. CDR3 sequence: CASGRLLAKNIQYF. The CDR3 DNA reads as TGTGCCAGCGGAAGACTTTTAGCCAAAAACATTCAGTACTTC.

This clonotype has ten or more counts. The rearrangement uses TRBV4-3 and TRBJ2-1; 9 bases agree with TRBD1. V shed 10 bases and J 2 bases; nucleotides not matched to a gene: 6. Germline V gene lookup returns CDR1 LGHNA and CDR2 YSLEER. CDR3 size: 14 residues. This CDR3 reads CATKRDRAYNEQFF. The CDR3 bases are TGCGCCACTAAACGGGACAGGGCCTACAATGAGCAGTTCTTC.

The chain combines TRBV12-3 or TRBV12-4 with TRBJ2-7; D remains ambiguous. This CDR3 comprises 14 residues. V shed 4 bases and J shed 7 bases, with 17 bases lying between them. The CDR3 region has the DNA TGTGCCAGCAGTTGGATGGCCTCATCTGGGGAGCAGTACTTC. It specifies CASSWMASSGEQYF.

This clonotype was counted only a few times. This rearrangement joins TRBV6-5 to TRBJ2-7, with D possibly matching TRBD1 (6 bases). Germline-derived CDR1 and CDR2 are MNHEY and SVGAGI. V was cut by 8 bases and J by 3 bases, with 14 bases left in between. The length of the CDR3 is 13 residues. CDR3 sequence: CASRDRIDYEQYF. As DNA, the CDR3 is TGTGCCAGCCGCGACAGGATCGACTACGAGCAGTACTTC.

The chain employs TRBV6-2 or TRBV6-3 and TRBJ2-1; D not resolved. V lost 6 bases and J lost 8, with 11 bases in between. The CDR3 is made up of 12 amino acids. Per germline, CDR1 MNHEY and CDR2 SVGEGT. The CDR3 spells CASSPLSHEQFF. The CDR3 DNA is TGTGCCAGCAGCCCTCTTTCCCATGAGCAGTTCTTC.

This chain joins TRBV12-3 or TRBV12-4 and TRBJ1-2, with 9 nucleotides matching TRBD1. The CDR3 runs to 14 residues. V shed 4 bases, J shed 6 bases, and the junction held 6 bases outside the gene matches. DNA for the CDR3: TGTGCCAGCAGTTCCTTCGGGACAGGGAATGGCTACACCTTC. This sequence encodes CASSSFGTGNGYTF.

This clonotype was seen only a few times. The chain combines TRBV2 with TRBJ2-2, with D possibly TRBD2 on 5 matching bases. This CDR3 contains 14 residues. Germline CDR1 SNHLY, CDR2 FYNNEI. Trimming took 4 bases from V and 4 from J, leaving 10 bases between them. The CDR3 DNA follows: TGTGCCAGCAGTGGAGGGTTGAGCACCGGGGAGCTGTTTTTT. This translates into CASSGGLSTGELFF.

In this sample, this clonotype turned up many times. V is TRBV6-6 and J is TRBJ2-6, with no clear D. The CDR3 contains 14 residues. V was shortened by 4 bases and J by 0 bases, with 4 bases between the two germline ends. Germline V gene lookup returns CDR1 MNHNY and CDR2 SVGAGI (reference sequence). CDR3 sequence: CASSWDSGANVLTF. The CDR3 coding sequence is TGTGCCAGCAGTTGGGACTCTGGGGCCAACGTCCTGACTTTC.

The chain employs TRBV11-3 and TRBJ2-2; no firm D call. CDR1 SGHNT and CDR2 YENEEA come from the germline V gene. The CDR3 totals 14 residues. Trimming took off 2 bases at V and 3 bases at J, with 7 bases between the two ends. The CDR3: CASSLTGHTGELFF. The CDR3 coding sequence is TGTGCCAGCAGCTTAACGGGTCACACCGGGGAGCTGTTTTTT.

This clonotype was detected only a few times. The chain joins TRBV2 to TRBJ2-5, with D tentatively TRBD1 or TRBD2 (6 bases each). CDR1 and CDR2 (germline): SNHLY, FYNNEI. V was pared by 3 bases and J by 5 bases, with 13 bases between. The CDR3 runs 14 residues. CDR3 coding DNA: TGTGCCAGCAGTGATCCGACCGGGGGCGAGACCCAGTACTTC. As protein: CASSDPTGGETQYF.

A few counts support this clonotype. A junction end diverges from the germline sequence, so it may reflect a read error. The chain is built from TRBV5-1 and TRBJ2-7; no clear D. Germline assignment: CDR1 SGHRS and CDR2 YFSETQ. This CDR3 comprises 14 residues. As DNA, the CDR3 is TGCGCCAGCAGCTTGGGTGGTTTCTCCTCCGAGCAGTACTTC. This translates into CASSLGGFSSEQYF. Variable domain in full (rest from reference TRBV5-1 and TRBJ2-7): KAGVTQTPRYLIKTRGQQVTLSCSPISGHRSVSWYQQTPGQGLQFLFEYFSETQRNKGNFPGRFSGRQFSNSRSEMNVSTLELGDSALYLCASSLGGFSSEQYFGPGTRLTVT.

The CDR3, as DNA: TGCAGTGCTAGCCGGCAAGGGTACCAAGAGACCCAGTACTTC. Translation gives CSASRQGYQETQYF. This rearrangement joins TRBV20-1 to TRBJ2-5; D not certain. V lost 3 bases to trimming and J lost 0 bases, with 11 bases between them. Germline values: CDR1 DFQATT, CDR2 SNEGSKA (reference sequence). The CDR3 consists of 14 residues.

This clonotype came up a few times. The chain links TRBV18 to TRBJ2-7, with TRBD1 matching over 9 bases. The CDR3 extends over 15 amino acids. CDR1 and CDR2 (germline): KGHSH, LQKENI. V lost 0 bases to trimming and J lost 2 bases; unmatched junction nucleotides: 2. The CDR3 sequence: CASSPPRTGAYEQYF. CDR3 bases: TGTGCCAGCTCACCACCTCGGACAGGGGCCTACGAGCAGTACTTC.

This chain connects TRBV6-2 or TRBV6-3 to TRBJ2-7; D remains unclear. The V end lost 5 bases, the J end lost 6 bases, and 8 bases lay between the germline ends. CDR1 MNHEY and CDR2 SVGEGT come from the germline V gene. The CDR3 is 11 amino acids. The CDR3 is CASSDLSEQYF. CDR3 nucleotide sequence: TGTGCCAGCAGTGACCTTTCCGAGCAGTACTTC.

This clonotype was seen ten or more times. The gene calls are TRBV9 and TRBJ2-5, with 8 bases that match TRBD2. CDR1 and CDR2 (germline): SGDLS, YYNGEE. The CDR3 covers 14 residues. Trimming removed 2 bases from V and 1 base from J; junction bases left unmatched: 1. This chain's CDR3 is CASSVSGTQETQYF. Written as DNA, the CDR3 is TGTGCCAGCAGCGTTAGCGGGACCCAAGAGACCCAGTACTTC.

Only a few counts were recorded for this clonotype. The rearrangement joins TRBV25-1 to TRBJ2-3; D ambiguous. The CDR3 is made up of 14 amino acids. In germline, CDR1 is MGHDK, CDR2 SYGVNS. Trimming removed 4 bases from V and 0 bases from J, with 8 bases in between. The CDR3 spells CASSVTTSTDTQYF. Here the CDR3 DNA reads TGTGCCAGCAGTGTTACGACAAGCACAGATACGCAGTATTTT.

This chain uses TRBV7-6 with TRBJ2-3; 15 nucleotides align to TRBD2. The junction had 14 bases not matched to a gene; V was cut back by 4 bases and J by 3 bases. CDR1 SGHVS and CDR2 FNYEAQ come from the germline V gene. The CDR3 covers 20 residues. The DNA for the CDR3 is TGTGCCAGCAGCTCCCCATCCGGACTAGCGGGAGGGCCCTATACAGATACGCAGTATTTT. Translated: CASSSPSGLAGGPYTDTQYF.

This clonotype occurred a few times. The chain combines TRBV5-1 with TRBJ2-3, with 11 bases identical to TRBD1. Per germline, CDR1 SGHRS and CDR2 YFSETQ. The CDR3 has 18 residues. Trimming at V came to 2 bases and at J to 1 base, leaving 9 bases not matched to a gene. This CDR3 reads CASSLGTGGPPGTDTQYF. In DNA form, the CDR3 reads TGCGCCAGCAGCTTAGGGACAGGGGGACCGCCCGGCACAGATACGCAGTATTTT.

This clonotype has a count of ten or more. The CDR3 DNA is TGTGCCAGGGGGGGACAGGGTTATGGCTACACCTTC. Its translation: CARGGQGYGYTF. The chain couples TRBV6-1 to TRBJ1-2; 9 bases line up with TRBD1. Germline V gives CDR1 MNHNS, CDR2 SASEGT. The CDR3 contains 12 residues. V dropped 9 bases and J dropped 5; count of bases not matched to a gene: 4.

The gene calls are TRBV20-1 and TRBJ2-7, with 14 bases matching TRBD2. This CDR3 has 15 residues. Per germline, CDR1 DFQATT and CDR2 SNEGSKA (reference sequence). V shed 5 bases, J shed 0 bases, and the junction held 3 bases outside the gene matches. CDR3 protein: CSALGLAGDSYEQYF. The CDR3 region has the DNA TGCAGTGCTCTGGGACTAGCGGGAGACTCCTACGAGCAGTACTTC.

In its sample, this clonotype was seen many times. The chain couples TRBV5-1 to TRBJ2-5; TRBD1 agrees at 11 bases. The CDR3 has 14 residues. V shed 4 bases and J 1 base; nucleotides not matched to a gene: 0. Germline V gives CDR1 SGHRS, CDR2 YFSETQ. The chain's CDR3 is CASSGTGGQETQYF. CDR3 bases: TGCGCCAGCAGCGGGACAGGGGGCCAAGAGACCCAGTACTTC.

The rearrangement joins TRBV6-5 to TRBJ1-6, with D unresolved. This CDR3 is 14 amino acids long. V was cut by 2 bases and J by 3 bases, with 5 bases left in between. The germline V gene encodes CDR1 MNHEY and CDR2 SVGAGI. CDR3 region: CASSYHSYNSPLHF. In nucleotides, the CDR3 is TGTGCCAGCAGTTACCACAGCTATAATTCACCCCTCCACTTT.

This chain connects TRBV28 to TRBJ1-2; D not certain. The CDR3 extends over 13 amino acids. Germline values: CDR1 MDHEN, CDR2 SYDVKM. V was clipped by 9 bases and J by 7 bases, with 18 bases between them. The CDR3 reads CASLASGPSGYTF. In nucleotides, the CDR3 is TGTGCCAGTTTGGCGTCTGGACCTTCTGGCTACACCTTC.